This T cell receptor beta chain stems from a study of cytomegalovirus exposure and HLA in healthy donors. Overall study results and limits: As a later analysis revealed, most CMV-associated TCR beta chains appeared HLA-restricted. Accurate prediction of HLA-A and HLA-B alleles (for most subjects) was reportedly achieved from TCR beta sequences.

With respect to this clone: No antigen is known for it. An end of the junction does not agree with germline; a read error may underlie this.

Use of 60 Vbeta and 13 Jbeta primers characterized the PCR. Sequencing used immunoSEQ multiplex PCR; TCRdb keeps in-frame clones, though not all of them. This repertoire shows about 160,000 clones, roughly four fifths found once; its top ten account for over 1.1%. Germline V gene data show CDR1 as SGHTS and CDR2 as YDEGEE. The CDR3 has 19 residues. This sequence joins TRBV5-8 and TRBJ2-3; 7 bases are shared with TRBD2. Specimen: PBMCs. The origin of this receptor is a man aged 55 to 70 in good health and CMV-seronegative. The CDR3 spells CASSLGGQGGFQITDTQYF. The CDR3 coding sequence is TGTGCCAGCAGCTTGGGAGGGCAGGGAGGGTTCCAAATCACAGATACACAGTATTTT.